These T cell receptor beta chains were read from a single sample in a study of cytomegalovirus exposure and HLA in healthy donors. Sequencing was performed with immunoSEQ multiplex PCR; in TCRdb, only in-frame clones are kept and a portion is missing. The sample has around 120,000 clones, approximately 81% seen once; the top ten hold around 4.5%. The source material was PBMCs. The source is a man under 40 in good health and CMV-seropositive. Both conserved end residues are part of each CDR3. A D gene is named only where the DNA matches it firmly. Clone sizes are given selectively: once, few, many, or a class where the clone is expanded.

CDR3 DNA,CDR3 protein,D gene,V gene,clone size,J gene
TGTGCCAGCGGACTAGTGGGGGATACGCAGTATTTT,CASGLVGDTQYF,TRBD2,TRBV2,-,TRBJ2-3
TGCGCCAGCAGCTTGCCGTACTCTTATGATACGCAGTATTTT,CASSLPYSYDTQYF,-,TRBV5-1,-,TRBJ2-3
TGTGCCAGCAGCTTTGGAGGGAACACAGATACGCAGTATTTT,CASSFGGNTDTQYF,-,TRBV5-5,-,TRBJ2-3
TGTGCCAGCAGCCCTAGAGACGGATCTCATGGCTACACCTTC,CASSPRDGSHGYTF,-,TRBV5-6,once,TRBJ1-2
TGTGCCAGCAGTCCCCGCGGGGGGGAGGGGAATGAGCAGTTCTTC,CASSPRGGEGNEQFF,TRBD2,TRBV6-4,-,TRBJ2-1
TGTGCCAGCAGCTGGGGACAGGCTGGGACTGAAGCTTTCTTT,CASSWGQAGTEAFF,TRBD1,TRBV5-6,few,TRBJ1-1
TGCGCCAGCAGCCAAGACAGGGGTGGGGCCAACGTCCTGACTTTC,CASSQDRGGANVLTF,-,TRBV4-3,few,TRBJ2-6
TGTGCCAGCAGCCAAAGCGGGGGAACAAGCGAGCAGTACTTC,CASSQSGGTSEQYF,TRBD2,TRBV4-2,-,TRBJ2-7
TGCGCCAGCAGCCCAGCGGGAGACTTTTACGAGCAGTACTTC,CASSPAGDFYEQYF,TRBD2,TRBV4-1,-,TRBJ2-7
TGTGCCAGCAGTGAATGGGGGGAGGATTACGAGCAGTACTTC,CASSEWGEDYEQYF,-,TRBV2,-,TRBJ2-7
TGCGCCAGCAGCTTGGCCGGGACAGGTGAAGAGACCCAGTACTTC,CASSLAGTGEETQYF,TRBD1,TRBV5-1,-,TRBJ2-5
TGTGCCAGCAGCTCTCCCGACAGGGGGCGCAACTGTTACACCTTC,CASSSPDRGRNCYTF,TRBD1,TRBV7-2,-,TRBJ1-2
TGCGCCAGCAGCCAAGATAGGGGGCGAGGGGACCCAAACACCATATATTTT,CASSQDRGRGDPNTIYF,TRBD1,TRBV4-3,-,TRBJ1-3
TGTGCCAGTAGTATATCAGGACTCTCTTTTGGGTTGGAGACCCAGTACTTC,CASSISGLSFGLETQYF,-,TRBV19,-,TRBJ2-5
TGCAGCGTCCCATTAGAGGGATCCTACGAGCAGTACTTC,CSVPLEGSYEQYF,-,TRBV29-1,-,TRBJ2-7
TGTGCCAGCTCACGAATGTCGGGACAGGGAGACTCCTACGAGCAGTACTTC,CASSRMSGQGDSYEQYF,TRBD1,TRBV18,-,TRBJ2-7
TGTGCCAGCAGCTTAAACCCGGGACACGTCACAGATACGCAGTATTTT,CASSLNPGHVTDTQYF,-,TRBV7-2,few,TRBJ2-3
TGTGCCAGCAGCATCTGGACAGGAACTAATGAAAAACTGTTTTTT,CASSIWTGTNEKLFF,TRBD1,TRBV7-8,-,TRBJ1-4
TGTGCCAGCAGGACAGGGTCGGGCACTGAAGCTTTCTTT,CASRTGSGTEAFF,TRBD1,TRBV28,-,TRBJ1-1
TGCGCCAGCAGCCAACGGGACGTGGAGGGCACCATATATTTT,CASSQRDVEGTIYF,-,TRBV4-3,few,TRBJ1-3
TGCAGCGTTGGGGCAGGGCTAGGCTATGGCTACACCTTC,CSVGAGLGYGYTF,-,TRBV29-1,-,TRBJ1-2
TGTGCCAGCAGCTTAGGGACAGGGGATGAGCAGTACTTC,CASSLGTGDEQYF,TRBD1,TRBV7-2,-,TRBJ2-7
TGCGCCAGCAGCCATAATGAAGGGACTAGCGGTAATACGCAGTATTTT,CASSHNEGTSGNTQYF,TRBD2,TRBV4-3,many,TRBJ2-3
TGTGCCAGCTCAGACAGGGATCATTTCTATGGCTACACCTTC,CASSDRDHFYGYTF,TRBD1,TRBV18,-,TRBJ1-2
TGTGCCAGCAGTGACTCCCAGGACACCGGGGAGCTGTTTTTT,CASSDSQDTGELFF,-,TRBV6-4,few,TRBJ2-2
TGCGCCAGCAGCCCTCGGGACAGGGGCCTCTCCTATAATTCACCCCTCCACTTT,CASSPRDRGLSYNSPLHF,TRBD1,TRBV4-1,few,TRBJ1-6
TGTGCCAGCAGCTTAGGGGCGGGAGGGAGTTACGAGCAGTACTTC,CASSLGAGGSYEQYF,TRBD2,TRBV7-6,-,TRBJ2-7
TGTGCCAGCAGCTTAGGTCAGGGGCTCTCCTACGAGCAGTACTTC,CASSLGQGLSYEQYF,-,TRBV11-2,-,TRBJ2-7
TGTGCCAGCAGTTACTCGAGTCCAGGGTCGTACGAGCAGTACTTC,CASSYSSPGSYEQYF,-,TRBV6-5,-,TRBJ2-7
TGTGCCAGCATCAGGACAGGGTCCTACGAGCAGTACTTC,CASIRTGSYEQYF,TRBD1,TRBV28,-,TRBJ2-7
TGCGCCAGCAGCCCAACAGGGCTGGGCGGGGAGCTGTTTTTT,CASSPTGLGGELFF,-,TRBV5-1,-,TRBJ2-2
TGTGCCAGCAGCTTGCCCGGGACAGGGGTGGATGAAAAACTGTTTTTT,CASSLPGTGVDEKLFF,TRBD1,TRBV5-8,-,TRBJ1-4
TGTGCTAGCAGCTTAGCGCCGAGAGATACGCAGTATTTT,CASSLAPRDTQYF,-,TRBV7-7,-,TRBJ2-3
TGTGCCAGCAGCGAACTCACAGGGTACTCTGGCTACACCTTC,CASSELTGYSGYTF,-,TRBV11-2,-,TRBJ1-2
TGTGCCAGCAGGCGGGGGGGAGGAAGGGACACTGAAGCTTTCTTT,CASRRGGGRDTEAFF,-,TRBV7-3,-,TRBJ1-1
TGCGCCAGCAGCCAAGATTGGGCCAGAAATTCCTATGGCTACACCTTC,CASSQDWARNSYGYTF,-,TRBV4-3,-,TRBJ1-2
TGTGCCAGCAGTTTGGTAAGGAGCCGAGCTCCACGTGCGTACTTC,CASSLVRSRAPRAYF,-,TRBV28,-,TRBJ2-7
TGTGCCAGCAGCTTATTGGGACAGGGATATGACACTGAAGCTTTCTTT,CASSLLGQGYDTEAFF,TRBD1,TRBV7-3,-,TRBJ1-1
TGCGCCAGCAGCCAAGTAAGCCACGGGGAGCTGTTTTTT,CASSQVSHGELFF,-,TRBV4-1,-,TRBJ2-2
TGTGCCAGCAGTTCATTAGGCGGCGGGGCCTTCAATGAGCAGTTCTTC,CASSSLGGGAFNEQFF,-,TRBV28,few,TRBJ2-1